The rows below give T cell receptor beta chains drawn from one sample of a study of blood T cell repertoires in COVID-19. Generated by immunoSEQ multiplex PCR, the TCRdb table keeps only in-frame clones and is missing some. This repertoire shows about 190,000 clones, about 85% found once; its top ten account for approximately 7%. The sequenced material came from peripheral blood. All receptors come from an elderly man with COVID-19, enrolled during active disease. CDR3s include the opening cysteine and the closing phenylalanine or tryptophan. The D gene is left open where the match is weak. Size values are once, few and many counts, or a class for expanded clones, and some rows have none.

size: -; D: TRBD1; length: 14; J: TRBJ2-7; V: TRBV5-8; DNA: TGTGCCAGCAGCCCAAACAGGGGGCGCAACCAGCAGTACTTC; CDR3: CASSPNRGRNQQYF
size: -; D: -; length: 15; J: TRBJ2-1; V: TRBV7-8; DNA: TGTGCCAGCAGCTTAGTCAGGGTAGGTGTCAATGAGCAGTTCTTC; CDR3: CASSLVRVGVNEQFF
size: -; D: TRBD1; length: 13; J: TRBJ1-1; V: TRBV12-3/TRBV12-4; DNA: TGTGCCAGCAGCCGGACAGGTTCTCTAACGGGTTTCTTT; CDR3: CASSRTGSLTGFF
size: -; D: -; length: 16; J: TRBJ2-3; V: TRBV6-1; DNA: TGTGCCAGCAGTGCTTTGGGAGGTTTGGGCACAGATACGCAGTATTTT; CDR3: CASSALGGLGTDTQYF
size: -; D: TRBD2; length: 16; J: TRBJ2-5; V: TRBV4-1; DNA: TGCGCCAGCAGCGCTAGCCGGACTAGCGAAAGAGAGACCCAGTACTTC; CDR3: CASSASRTSERETQYF
size: -; D: -; length: 15; J: TRBJ1-6; V: TRBV7-9; DNA: TGTGCCAGCAGCTTACCTGGCCCCGCGGGTTCACCCCTCCACTTT; CDR3: CASSLPGPAGSPLHF
size: -; D: -; length: 13; J: TRBJ1-1; V: TRBV3-1/TRBV3-2; DNA: TGTGCCAGCAGCCTCCAAGGGGTAACTGAAGCTTTCTTT; CDR3: CASSLQGVTEAFF
size: -; D: -; length: 15; J: TRBJ2-3; V: TRBV7-9; DNA: TGTGCCAGCAGCTCAGCAGGGGCTATCACAGATACGCAGTATTTT; CDR3: CASSSAGAITDTQYF
size: few; D: TRBD1; length: 13; J: TRBJ2-7; V: TRBV2; DNA: TGTGCCACGTACCGGGACAGCTCCTACGAGCAGTACTTC; CDR3: CATYRDSSYEQYF
size: -; D: -; length: 16; J: TRBJ1-3; V: TRBV14; DNA: TGTGCCAGCAGCCAAGTTGGCGGCTACTCTGGAAACACCATATATTTT; CDR3: CASSQVGGYSGNTIYF
size: -; D: -; length: 13; J: TRBJ1-1; V: TRBV4-3; DNA: TGCGCCAGCAGCCATGCCGGAGGGGCTGAAGCTTTCTTT; CDR3: CASSHAGGAEAFF
size: once; D: -; length: 13; J: TRBJ1-1; V: TRBV12-3/TRBV12-4; DNA: TGTGCCAGCAGTTTCGGACAGTACGGTGAAGCTTTCTTT; CDR3: CASSFGQYGEAFF
size: once; D: -; length: 13; J: TRBJ2-3; V: TRBV27; DNA: TGTGCCAGCAAACCGCAGGGGCCAGATACGCAGTATTTT; CDR3: CASKPQGPDTQYF
size: -; D: -; length: 12; J: TRBJ1-6; V: TRBV11-2; DNA: TGTGCCAGCAGCTCTAGTTATTCACCCCTCCACTTT; CDR3: CASSSSYSPLHF
size: -; D: TRBD1; length: 15; J: TRBJ2-7; V: TRBV6-2/TRBV6-3; DNA: TGTGCCAGCAGTTCCGCCGGGACAGATTCCTACGAGCAGTACTTC; CDR3: CASSSAGTDSYEQYF
size: -; D: -; length: 15; J: TRBJ1-5; V: TRBV5-6; DNA: TGTGCCAGCAGTTCGTCAGGGATGCGCAATCAGCCCCAGCATTTT; CDR3: CASSSSGMRNQPQHF
size: -; D: -; length: 14; J: TRBJ2-5; V: TRBV5-1; DNA: TGCGCCAGCAGCTCGGACCCCGGGGGATGGACCCAGTACTTC; CDR3: CASSSDPGGWTQYF
size: -; D: -; length: 17; J: TRBJ1-1; V: TRBV4-2; DNA: TGTGCCAGCAGCCAAGAGTGGCCCGGGGGGCGTGGGGATGAAGCTTTCTTT; CDR3: CASSQEWPGGRGDEAFF
size: -; D: TRBD2; length: 17; J: TRBJ2-3; V: TRBV7-2; DNA: TGTGCCAGCAGCTTAGATTCGCTAGCGGGTCTCACAGATACGCAGTATTTT; CDR3: CASSLDSLAGLTDTQYF
size: -; D: TRBD1; length: 15; J: TRBJ1-1; V: TRBV5-1; DNA: TGCGCCAGCAGCCCGGGAGGGACAGGGGGCACTGAAGCTTTCTTT; CDR3: CASSPGGTGGTEAFF
size: -; D: -; length: 15; J: TRBJ1-3; V: TRBV10-3; DNA: TGTGCCATCAGTGCTACCGGGGGTTCTGGAAACACCATATATTTT; CDR3: CAISATGGSGNTIYF
size: -; D: -; length: 13; J: TRBJ1-2; V: TRBV4-1; DNA: TGCGCCAGCAGCCAAGTGGGGAGCTATGGCTACACCTTC; CDR3: CASSQVGSYGYTF
size: -; D: TRBD2; length: 14; J: TRBJ2-7; V: TRBV3-1/TRBV3-2; DNA: TGTGCCAGCAGCCAGCGGGGGACCACCTACGAGCAGTACTTC; CDR3: CASSQRGTTYEQYF
size: -; D: TRBD1; length: 13; J: TRBJ1-1; V: TRBV10-3; DNA: TGTGCCGCGGGACAGGACTTGAACACTGAAGCTTTCTTT; CDR3: CAAGQDLNTEAFF
size: -; D: -; length: 15; J: TRBJ2-2; V: TRBV7-9; DNA: TGTGCCAGCAGCTTAGATCTAGGGGTCACCGGGGAGCTGTTTTTT; CDR3: CASSLDLGVTGELFF
size: -; D: -; length: 14; J: TRBJ1-2; V: TRBV5-4; DNA: TGTGCCAGCAGCTTGGTTGGCAGGGCGGATGGCTACACCTTC; CDR3: CASSLVGRADGYTF
size: -; D: -; length: 13; J: TRBJ1-5; V: TRBV5-8; DNA: TGTGCCAGCAGCTGGGCGTTCAATCAGCCCCAGCATTTT; CDR3: CASSWAFNQPQHF
size: -; D: -; length: 19; J: TRBJ1-3; V: TRBV7-2; DNA: TGTGCCAGCAGCTCGCCTTACTCACAGGGCTTTTTCTCTGGAAACACCATATATTTT; CDR3: CASSSPYSQGFFSGNTIYF
size: once; D: -; length: 15; J: TRBJ2-5; V: TRBV14; DNA: TGTGCCAGCAGCCAAGATCTGCGCGTGTCGGAGACCCAGTACTTC; CDR3: CASSQDLRVSETQYF
size: -; D: -; length: 16; J: TRBJ2-5; V: TRBV27; DNA: TGTGCCAGCAGTTTATTCCGGGGGGCCCCCAGGGAGACCCAGTACTTC; CDR3: CASSLFRGAPRETQYF
size: -; D: TRBD2; length: 14; J: TRBJ2-3; V: TRBV3-1/TRBV3-2; DNA: TGTGCCAGCAGCTACGGACTAGCGGGGGGCGGGCAGTATTTT; CDR3: CASSYGLAGGGQYF
size: -; D: TRBD1; length: 15; J: TRBJ2-3; V: TRBV6-4; DNA: TGTGCCAGCAGTGATCCCGGACAGGGGAGGGATACGCAGTATTTT; CDR3: CASSDPGQGRDTQYF
size: -; D: -; length: 16; J: TRBJ1-3; V: TRBV18; DNA: TGTGCCAGCTCACCACCTACAGGAATCTCAAGAAACACCATATATTTT; CDR3: CASSPPTGISRNTIYF
size: -; D: -; length: 16; J: TRBJ1-1; V: TRBV21-1; DNA: TGTGCCAGCAGCAAAAGGGGTGGGCAGGGGAAGACTGAAGCTTTCTTT; CDR3: CASSKRGGQGKTEAFF
size: few; D: TRBD1; length: 13; J: TRBJ1-4; V: TRBV10-2; DNA: TGCGCCAGCAGTAGGGACAGGGGCGAAAAACTGTTTTTT; CDR3: CASSRDRGEKLFF
size: -; D: -; length: 14; J: TRBJ1-2; V: TRBV10-3; DNA: TGTGCCATCAGTGAGGTCCCCGGGGAAAGAGGCTACACCTTC; CDR3: CAISEVPGERGYTF
size: few; D: -; length: 14; J: TRBJ1-6; V: TRBV5-1; DNA: TGCGCCAGCAGCCCTCAGGAGGGGAATTCACCCCTCCACTTT; CDR3: CASSPQEGNSPLHF
size: -; D: -; length: 14; J: TRBJ2-2; V: TRBV28; DNA: TGTGCCAGCAGTGGGTCAGGGATCACCGGGGAGCTGTTTTTT; CDR3: CASSGSGITGELFF
size: -; D: TRBD1; length: 15; J: TRBJ1-3; V: TRBV6-2/TRBV6-3; DNA: TGTGCCAGCAGTTACAAGCAGGGGGCCCCACCACCCATATATTTT; CDR3: CASSYKQGAPPPIYF
size: -; D: -; length: 14; J: TRBJ1-1; V: TRBV6-2/TRBV6-3; DNA: TGTGCCAGCAGTGCCGGGACACTGAACACTGAAGCTTTCTTT; CDR3: CASSAGTLNTEAFF
size: -; D: TRBD1; length: 13; J: TRBJ1-1; V: TRBV5-1; DNA: TGCGCCAGCGCATGGGACAGTGAAACTGAAGCTTTCTTT; CDR3: CASAWDSETEAFF